Listed below are T cell receptor beta chains from one sample, sequenced in a study of breast tumors, draining lymph nodes, adjacent tissues. TCRdb reprocessed the multiplex PCR reads via MiXCR and lists one record per CDR3 protein. The sample lists about 15,000 distinct CDR3 sequences, under 60% seen once, with 16% in the top ten. Sequencing input: tumor-adjacent breast tissue. These receptors were taken from a female donor with breast cancer. Some clones in this sample may be carry-over from other donors' samples. Each CDR3 is given with its conserved first and last residue. A D gene is named only where the DNA matches it firmly. Clone sizes are given selectively: once, few, many, or a class where the clone is expanded.

-	TRBV7-2	-	TRBJ2-7	TGTGCCAGCAGCCTGACTAGCGGGACAGGGGGTTTCAACGAGCAGTACTTC	CASSLTSGTGGFNEQYF
many	TRBV29-1	TRBD2	TRBJ2-1	TGCAGCGTTAACCCTCTACTAGCGGGAGGGGGCCTGAATGAGCAGTTCTTC	CSVNPLLAGGGLNEQFF
few	TRBV4-3	-	TRBJ1-3	TGCGCCAGCAGCGTCCGTTTCGGGGGTAGGCTTGGAAACACTATATATTTT	CASSVRFGGRLGNTIYF
many	TRBV12-3/TRBV12-4	-	TRBJ2-3	TGTGCCAGCAGTTTAGACAGGAGGAAATTTAGCACAGATACGCAGTATTTT	CASSLDRRKFSTDTQYF
-	TRBV9	TRBD2	TRBJ2-1	TGTGCCAGCAGCTTGATTGGGACTAGCGGCAATGAGCAGTTCTTC	CASSLIGTSGNEQFF
-	TRBV7-9	-	TRBJ1-2	TGTGCCAGCAGCTCGGACGTTCGCTACACCTTC	CASSSDVRYTF
medium-sized	TRBV2	TRBD1	TRBJ1-2	TGTGCCAGCAGTTTACAGGGGAATGGCTACACCTTC	CASSLQGNGYTF
-	TRBV5-4	-	TRBJ2-5	TGTGCCAGCAGCCTGCGGACTGGGCAGGGGGAGACCCAGTACTTC	CASSLRTGQGETQYF
many	TRBV7-9	TRBD2	TRBJ2-3	TGTGCCAGCAGCTTAGGACTAGCGGGAGCCACAGATACGCAGTATTTT	CASSLGLAGATDTQYF
many	TRBV9	-	TRBJ1-3	TGTGCCAGCAGCCCGCAACTGGGGGGGTCTGGAAACACCATATATTTT	CASSPQLGGSGNTIYF
-	TRBV7-9	-	TRBJ2-1	TGTGCCAGCAGCCGGGACACCTCCTGCAATGAGCAGTTCTTC	CASSRDTSCNEQFF
medium-sized	TRBV4-3	-	TRBJ1-2	TGCGCCAGCAGCCGGGAGGGGAGTTCTTATGGCTACACCTTC	CASSREGSSYGYTF
many	TRBV7-9	-	TRBJ1-1	TGTGCCAGCAGCTTAGTAGGCGGGAACACTGAAGCTTTCTTT	CASSLVGGNTEAFF
-	TRBV29-1	-	TRBJ1-4	TGCAGCGTTGAAAGGGAAAAACTGTTTTTT	CSVEREKLFF
many	TRBV19	TRBD1	TRBJ2-4	TGTGCCAGTAGTAGCAAGGGACAGGGCAAAAACATTCAGTACTTC	CASSSKGQGKNIQYF
-	TRBV4-3	-	TRBJ2-1	TGCGCCAGCAGCCAAGATATCGTGAATGGGCAGTTCTTC	CASSQDIVNGQFF
few	TRBV7-9	TRBD2	TRBJ2-3	TGTGCCAGCAGCCACACCGGGACTAGCGGTTTAACAGATCCGCAGTATTTT	CASSHTGTSGLTDPQYF
medium-sized	TRBV7-9	-	TRBJ1-3	TGTGCCAGCAGCTTAGGACAAACTGGAAACACCATATATTTT	CASSLGQTGNTIYF
many	TRBV2	TRBD2	TRBJ2-4	TGTGCCAGCAGACTGACTAGCGGGAGTTCGAAAGCCAAAAACATTCAGTACTTC	CASRLTSGSSKAKNIQYF
many	TRBV30	-	TRBJ2-1	TGTGCCTGGAGTGTCCCAGACATAGCCTCCTACAATGAGCAGTTCTTC	CAWSVPDIASYNEQFF
few	TRBV20-1	-	TRBJ2-7	TGCAGTGCTGGGAGGGAGCAGTACTTC	CSAGREQYF
-	TRBV7-2	-	TRBJ1-2	TGTGCCAGCAGACCGGGACCGACGGACTATGGCTACACCTTC	CASRPGPTDYGYTF
-	TRBV29-1	TRBD2	TRBJ2-7	TGCAGCGTCGCGGGACTAGCGGGAGGGCAGTCGGGGGAGCAGTACTTC	CSVAGLAGGQSGEQYF
many	TRBV6-5	-	TRBJ2-5	TGTGCCAGCAGTTACAGTGGTCGCCTAGTGGGAGAGACCCAGTACTTC	CASSYSGRLVGETQYF
-	TRBV12-3/TRBV12-4	-	TRBJ1-4	TGTGCCAGCAGTTTCGGGGGGGAAAAACTGTTTTTT	CASSFGGEKLFF
-	TRBV29-1	-	TRBJ1-3	TGCAGCGTGCAACCGGGACCCAGCTCTGGAAACACCATATATTTT	CSVQPGPSSGNTIYF
medium-sized	TRBV2	-	TRBJ2-7	TGTGCCAGCAGTGAAGATCGTGGGTTCGAGCAGTACTTC	CASSEDRGFEQYF
large	TRBV11-2	-	TRBJ1-4	TGTGCCAGCAGCTTAGTAGGCTTAACAACTAATGAAAAACTGTTTTTT	CASSLVGLTTNEKLFF
medium-sized	TRBV7-3	-	TRBJ2-1	TGTGCCAGCAGCTTAACAACGGATCGCAATGAGCAGTTCTTC	CASSLTTDRNEQFF
many	TRBV19	-	TRBJ1-2	TGTGCCAGCACCCTACAAAAGGATGGTACTGACGGCTACACCTTC	CASTLQKDGTDGYTF
-	TRBV2	TRBD1	TRBJ1-5	TGTGCCAGCAGGCGACAGGGGGCAGGGCAGCCCCAGCATTTT	CASRRQGAGQPQHF
medium-sized	TRBV20-1	-	TRBJ2-7	TGCAGTGCGCATGGGGGCAAAGGGTCCTACGAGCAGTACTTC	CSAHGGKGSYEQYF
-	TRBV2	-	TRBJ2-2	-	CASRGQGVNSNEQFFGELFF
-	TRBV12-3/TRBV12-4	TRBD2	TRBJ2-1	TGTGCCAGCAGACGCGGGACTAGCGGGTACAATGAGCAGTTCTTC	CASRRGTSGYNEQFF
-	TRBV7-2	TRBD1	TRBJ1-6	TGTGCCAGCAGCGCCCGGGACAGTGGTTCACCCCTCCACTTT	CASSARDSGSPLHF
few	TRBV6-4	TRBD2	TRBJ2-7	TGTGCCAGCAGTGCCCTCGGGCTAGCGGGAGCCTACGAGCAGTACTTC	CASSALGLAGAYEQYF
medium-sized	TRBV29-1	-	TRBJ1-2	TGCAGCGTTGAAGATCTAAACAGACTTAACTATGGCTACACCTTC	CSVEDLNRLNYGYTF
-	TRBV10-3	-	TRBJ2-7	TGTGCCATTGCTGACAGGAACTACGAGCAGTACTTC	CAIADRNYEQYF
medium-sized	TRBV5-1	TRBD2	TRBJ2-1	TGCGCCAGCAGTCGCGCACTAGCGGGAGGTCCCAATGAGCAGTTCTTC	CASSRALAGGPNEQFF
large	TRBV12-5	-	TRBJ2-3	TGTGCTAGTGGTTTGGACAACACAGATACGCAGTATTTT	CASGLDNTDTQYF
-	TRBV5-5	-	TRBJ2-7	TGTGCCAGCAGCTTGAGTAGCAGGGGGGCCTACGAGCAGTACTTC	CASSLSSRGAYEQYF
-	TRBV29-1	-	TRBJ2-1	TGCAGCGTTGGTGGGATTTCCTACAATGAGCAGTTCTTC	CSVGGISYNEQFF